The subject of this entry is one TCR beta chain. What it binds is unknown. This sample was taken from a study of OX40 agonist ivuxolimab in advanced cancers. Study details: Among those treated, three patients had partial responses, one with hepatocellular carcinoma and two with cutaneous melanoma. Whole-study findings and limits: Dosing at 0.1 to 3.0 mg/kg was accompanied by clonal expansion of CD4+ and CD8+ blood T cells by week 6. Some nonresponders also had low normalized T-cell clonal expansion. Clonal expansion was among the lowest in partial responders at 0.1-3.0 mg/kg, especially CD8+.

Produced via immunoSEQ multiplex PCR; TCRdb's table is partial and in-frame only. The sample lists tens of thousands of clones, roughly 84% occurring once. Germline V lookup: CDR1 MDHEN, CDR2 SYDVKM. Trimming cost V 5 bases and J 10 bases; bases outside gene matches: 10. This CDR3 region has 14 residues. This TCR was recovered from an adult with an advanced solid tumor such as melanoma, head and neck, liver or kidney cancer. V is TRBV28 and J is TRBJ1-5, with 8 positions matching TRBD1. Here the sequenced sample was CD4+ or CD8+ T cells sorted from blood, taken in a trial of the OX40 agonist ivuxolimab. The CDR3 nucleotides read TGTGCCAGCAGTACCTGGGACAGGTCTGGACCCCAGCATTTT. Protein sequence: CASSTWDRSGPQHF.